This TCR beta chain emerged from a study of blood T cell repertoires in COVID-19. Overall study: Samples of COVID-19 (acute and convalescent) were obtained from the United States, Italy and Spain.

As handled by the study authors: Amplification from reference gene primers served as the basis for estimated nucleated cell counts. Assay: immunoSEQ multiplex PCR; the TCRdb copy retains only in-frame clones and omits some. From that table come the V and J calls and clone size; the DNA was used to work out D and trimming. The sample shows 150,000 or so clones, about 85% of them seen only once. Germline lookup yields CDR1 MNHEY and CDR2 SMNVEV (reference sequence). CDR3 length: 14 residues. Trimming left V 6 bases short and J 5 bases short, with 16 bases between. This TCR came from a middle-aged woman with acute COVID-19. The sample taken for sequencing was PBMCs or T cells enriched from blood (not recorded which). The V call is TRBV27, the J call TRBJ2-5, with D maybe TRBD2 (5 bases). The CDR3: CASSRFVGAETQYF. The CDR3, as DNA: TGTGCCAGCAGCCGCTTTGTGGGAGCGGAGACCCAGTACTTC.